Listed below are T cell receptor beta chains from one sample, sequenced in a study of TIL therapy for anti-PD-1-resistant metastatic lung cancer. Profiled with immunoSEQ multiplex PCR; TCRdb holds only in-frame clones, not every one. The sample lists 20,000 to 25,000 clones, over 70% occurring once. The sequencing used blood, collected at baseline. The source is a person between 25 and 79 years old with non-small cell lung cancer. Both conserved end residues are part of each CDR3. Fields, in order: V gene, D gene, CDR3 length, J gene, CDR3 DNA, CDR3 protein. The D gene is left open where the match is weak.

TRBV15	.	13	TRBJ2-1	TGTGCCACCAGCGGAGAGGAGTACAATGAGCAGTTCTTC	CATSGEEYNEQFF
TRBV3-1/TRBV3-2	.	15	TRBJ1-1	TGTGCCAGCAGCCATTCGGGTTGGGGTAACACTGAAGCTTTCTTT	CASSHSGWGNTEAFF
TRBV4-1	TRBD1	17	TRBJ1-3	TGCGCCAGCAGCCCACCGGGACAGGGGGCGAGGGGAAACACCATATATTTT	CASSPPGQGARGNTIYF
TRBV5-8	.	13	TRBJ2-5	TGTGCCAGCAGCTTGGGCAATCAAGAGACCCAGTACTTC	CASSLGNQETQYF
TRBV4-3	.	13	TRBJ1-1	TGCGCCAGCCGCTGGGACCTTAACACTGAAGCTTTCTTT	CASRWDLNTEAFF
TRBV5-1	TRBD1	14	TRBJ1-4	TGCGCCAGCAGCCGCGGACAGGGGGAAGAAAAACTGTTTTTT	CASSRGQGEEKLFF
TRBV29-1	.	15	TRBJ2-2	TGCAGCGTGTTTCTCTGGGGGGAGTACACCGGGGAGCTGTTTTTT	CSVFLWGEYTGELFF
TRBV30	.	14	TRBJ1-6	TGTGCCTGGGACCTTGGGGGTCGGGATTCACCCCTCCACTTT	CAWDLGGRDSPLHF
TRBV18	.	14	TRBJ1-2	TGTGCCAGCTCACCACGACTGGACGATGATGGCTACACCTTC	CASSPRLDDDGYTF
TRBV5-1	.	12	TRBJ2-5	TGCGCCAGCAGTTTAGAAGGAGAGACCCAGTACTTC	CASSLEGETQYF
TRBV5-8	TRBD2	15	TRBJ2-3	TGTGCCAGCAGCCCCGCTAGCGGGGGGACAGATACGCAGTATTTT	CASSPASGGTDTQYF
TRBV5-6	.	13	TRBJ2-1	TGTGCCAGCAGCTTGGGCAGTCCACATGAGCAGTTCTTC	CASSLGSPHEQFF